The clone carrying this T cell receptor beta chain was seen more than once but under ten times. The repertoire was sequenced with immunoSEQ multiplex PCR; TCRdb's copy has only in-frame clones and lacks some. The profile covers under 45,000 clones, with roughly 86% appearing a single time and about 5.5% taken by the ten largest. Treatment meaning: randomized to nivolumab then ipilimumab (arm A) or the reverse (arm B). This sample is part of a study of sequential checkpoint blockade in melanoma. Study summary: Each arm's sequence ended with maintenance nivolumab.

Germline V gives CDR1 SGHRS, CDR2 YFSETQ. The germline V and J ends were trimmed by 4 bases and 1 base, with 10 bases remaining between them. This CDR3 region has 14 residues. Sequenced material: CD8+ T cells sorted from blood (inferred from file names), taken from a patient given nivolumab and ipilimumab in sequence. The chain has TRBV5-1 and TRBJ2-3; perhaps TRBD1 as D (6 bases). The receptor was derived from a human donor with melanoma. Written as DNA, the CDR3 is TGCGCCAGCAGCCCCGGACAGCGCACAGATACGCAGTATTTT. Amino acid sequence: CASSPGQRTDTQYF.